A single sample gave rise to the 2 T cell receptor beta chains below, sequenced in a study of T-cell memory formation after mild COVID-19. TCRdb reanalysed the 5' RACE reads using MiXCR and keeps one entry per CDR3 protein. This sample has 300,000 or so distinct CDR3 sequences, with around 15% found just once. Source material: PBMCs or a T cell subset sorted from them (not recorded which). All receptors derive from a man younger than 35 who had mild COVID-19 (a few samples of this study predate the infection). Cell type and time point are not known.

There are a few counts of this clonotype. The genes are TRBV10-2 and TRBJ2-3; D not resolved. The CDR3 extends over 14 amino acids. The germline V gene encodes CDR1 WSHSY and CDR2 SAAADI. With 2 bases removed from V and 4 bases from J, the gap between germline ends came to 10 bases. The CDR3 loop reads CASSETTTPDTQYF. DNA for the CDR3: TGCGCCAGCAGTGAGACCACGACGCCAGATACGCAGTATTTT.

V is TRBV4-2 and J is TRBJ2-6; 8 nucleotides agree with TRBD2. V lost 4 bases and J lost 2; bases outside the gene matches: 16. This CDR3 is 20 amino acids long. CDR1 LGHNA and CDR2 YNFKEQ come from the germline V gene. The CDR3 bases are TGTGCCAGCAGCCTGTTAGGTGGCGGGGGGTTAGCGGCTGGGGCCAACGTCCTGACTTTC. Its protein is CASSLLGGGGLAAGANVLTF.